This T cell receptor (beta chain) was retrieved from a study of blood T cell repertoires in COVID-19. In the study overall: Acute and convalescent COVID-19 samples came from the United States, Italy and Spain.

Under the authors' procedure: Estimated nucleated cell counts came from reference gene primer amplification. Here immunoSEQ multiplex PCR was the method, and the copy in TCRdb shows in-frame clones only, minus some. The V and J calls and clone size come from that table; D and trimming were worked out from the DNA. This table has about 440,000 clones, around 88% appearing once. The CDR3 sequence is 14 residues long. Germline V gene lookup returns CDR1 SGHTA and CDR2 FQGTGA. Trimming removed 5 bases at V and 4 bases at J, with 15 bases between. Followed over time, Seattle patients had been enrolled while infection was active.

Source material: peripheral blood. This TCR was sampled from a woman between 45 and 60 years old with COVID-19, enrolled during active disease. The chain recombines TRBV7-3 with TRBJ2-7; D may be TRBD2 (7 bases). This CDR3 reads CASSPGGGAYEQYF. CDR3 in DNA: TGTGCCAGCAGCCCCGGTGGGGGGGCTTACGAGCAGTACTTC. The full variable domain, in which reference TRBV7-3 and TRBJ2-7 provide the parts outside the CDR3, is GAGVSQTPSNKVTEKGKYVELRCDPISGHTALYWYRQSLGQGPEFLIYFQGTGAADDSGLPNDRFFAVRPEGSVSTLKIQRTERGDSAVYLCASSPGGGAYEQYFGPGTRLTVT.